This T cell receptor beta chain was retrieved from a study of blood T cells in healthy people across ages. Overall study results and limits: Bulk PBMC profiling left naive and antigen-experienced comparisons inconclusive. Long-lived donors had more naive CD4+ cells and higher diversity than aged donors.

The use of a sample-barcoded 5' primer and a J-beta primer mix characterized a second PCR of 7 to 11 cycles. Tagging of each cDNA molecule was performed by a template-switch adaptor with 12 random nucleotides. TCRdb ran MiXCR on the 5' RACE reads and lists one entry per CDR3 protein. This table holds 1.5 million to 1.9 million distinct CDR3 sequences, roughly 43% found once. The junction had 7 bases not matched to a gene; V was cut back by 5 bases and J by 4 bases. Germline CDR1 reads MDHEN; CDR2 reads SYDVKM. This CDR3 spans 15 amino acids. A word on this clonotype: Its antigen is undetermined.

The TCR originated in a woman between 18 and 29 years old in good health. This sequence joins TRBV28 and TRBJ1-4; TRBD1 matches 7 bases. Sequences were obtained from blood. The CDR3 DNA follows: TGTGCCAGCAGTCCGCCGGGACAGAGTAATGAAAAACTGTTTTTT. Translated, it gives CASSPPGQSNEKLFF.